The 30 T cell receptor beta chains given below trace back to one sample, sequenced in a study of radiation and T cells in renal cell carcinoma. The assay was immunoSEQ multiplex PCR, and TCRdb's table has in-frame clones only and misses some. The sample gives some 150,000 clones, around 88% of which show up once; under 20% is in the top ten. The time point: blood 4 weeks post-SBRT, at nephrectomy. The treatment here: 15 Gy SBRT to primary tumor, nephrectomy 4 weeks later. Here the sequenced sample was blood, taken from a patient whose treatment included radiotherapy and nephrectomy. These receptors were taken from a woman aged 45 to 65 with renal cell carcinoma.

The V and J genes are TRBV11-3 and TRBJ2-7, with D maybe TRBD1 (6 bases). With 5 bases removed from V and 4 bases from J, the gap between germline ends came to 12 bases. This CDR3 is 13 amino acids long. The germline V gene has CDR1 SGHNT and CDR2 YENEEA. The CDR3, as DNA: TGTGCCAGCAGCAGGGGACAAGCTTACGAGCAGTACTTC. Its protein product is CASSRGQAYEQYF.

The chain links TRBV6-1 to TRBJ1-2, with no clear D. The CDR3 extends over 14 amino acids. Germline V gene data show CDR1 as MNHNS and CDR2 as SASEGT. The germline V and J ends were trimmed by 7 bases and 8 bases, with 20 bases remaining between them. The CDR3 sequence: CASITGSTFEGYTF. CDR3 in DNA: TGTGCCAGCATTACGGGATCCACCTTCGAGGGCTACACCTTC.

This chain links TRBV27 with TRBJ2-1; D is perhaps TRBD1 or TRBD2 (5 bases each). Germline V gene data show CDR1 as MNHEY and CDR2 as SMNVEV (reference sequence). The CDR3 has 17 amino acids. V was cut by 5 bases and J by 3 bases, with 20 bases left in between. CDR3 sequence reads: CASSEGFGASIYNEQFF. Written as DNA, the CDR3 is TGTGCCAGCAGTGAGGGATTTGGGGCTAGCATCTACAATGAGCAGTTCTTC.

This sequence joins TRBV29-1 and TRBJ1-1; 8 bases map to TRBD1. Germline loops: CDR1 SQVTM, CDR2 ANQGSEA. After removal of 7 bases from V and 5 bases from J, the junction contained 12 bases not matched to a gene. The CDR3 runs to 14 residues. In DNA, the CDR3 is TGCAGCGCCGGCCCCCGGGACAGGTATACTGAAGCTTTCTTT. Protein: CSAGPRDRYTEAFF.

This chain connects TRBV6-1 to TRBJ1-5; TRBD1 is a possible D gene (5 bases). Trimming removed 0 bases from V and 3 bases from J, with 12 bases in between. The CDR3 length is 16 residues. Germline V gene lookup returns CDR1 MNHNS and CDR2 SASEGT. DNA for the CDR3: TGTGCCAGCAGTGAAGCCGGGACTGCCGCCAATCAGCCCCAGCATTTT. Protein: CASSEAGTAANQPQHF.

The V and J genes are TRBV30 and TRBJ2-3; maybe TRBD1 (6 bases). With 2 bases removed from V and 6 bases from J, the gap between germline ends came to 15 bases. This CDR3 has 14 residues. Per germline, CDR1 GTSNPN and CDR2 SVGIG (reference sequence). As DNA, the CDR3 is TGTGCCTGGAGTTCCCGACAGGTTGGGGATACGCAGTATTTT. Amino acids: CAWSSRQVGDTQYF.

The chain recombines TRBV2 with TRBJ1-2; tentative D call: TRBD1 (5 bases). The V end lost 3 bases, the J end lost 8 bases, and 22 bases lay between the germline ends. Germline V gives CDR1 SNHLY, CDR2 FYNNEI. This CDR3 is 16 amino acids long. As DNA, the CDR3 is TGTGCCAGCAGTGAGCTATATCGGGACCTCCCAAAGGGCTACACCTTC. Its translation: CASSELYRDLPKGYTF.

V and J are TRBV4-2 and TRBJ1-4; a weak D match, TRBD1 (6 bases). Germline V lookup: CDR1 LGHNA, CDR2 YNFKEQ. The germline V and J ends were trimmed by 2 bases and 6 bases, with 16 bases remaining between them. The CDR3 spans 16 residues. The CDR3: CASSQRVGGVHEKLFF. The DNA for the CDR3 is TGTGCCAGCAGCCAAAGAGTCGGGGGCGTCCATGAAAAACTGTTTTTT.

In its sample, this clone was seen a few times. The V gene is TRBV11-1, the J gene TRBJ2-3; D not resolved. The CDR3 totals 13 residues. V lost 0 bases to trimming and J lost 4 bases, with 5 bases between them. The germline gives CDR1 SGHAT, CDR2 FQDESV (reference sequence). CDR3 amino acids: CASSLAVADTQYF. CDR3 nucleotide sequence: TGTGCCAGCAGCTTAGCGGTAGCAGATACGCAGTATTTT.

The V gene is TRBV4-1, the J gene TRBJ2-7, with 7 positions matching TRBD2. Germline V gives CDR1 MGHRA, CDR2 YSYEKL. V was clipped by 1 base and J by 5 bases; unmatched bases: 5. The CDR3 is 14 residues long. The CDR3 nucleotides read TGCGCCAGCAGCCAAGCCTCGGGACTAAACGAGCAGTACTTC. It specifies CASSQASGLNEQYF.

This clone was counted only a few times. The chain employs TRBV5-6 and TRBJ1-4; no clear D gene. Trimming pared 3 bases from V and 11 bases from J, leaving 23 bases between. Per germline, CDR1 SGHDT and CDR2 YYEEEE. This CDR3 is 16 amino acids long. Here the CDR3 reads CASSSRLTLDLDKLFF. The CDR3 DNA follows: TGTGCCAGCAGCTCACGTCTGACCCTTGATTTGGACAAACTGTTTTTT.

The chain employs TRBV6-6 and TRBJ1-2, with TRBD1 matching over 8 bases. The V segment lost 0 bases and the J segment 4 bases; nucleotides outside the gene matches: 7. Per the germline V gene, CDR1 is MNHNY and CDR2 is SVGAGI (reference sequence). The CDR3 spans 16 residues. CDR3: CASSYSMATGAYGYTF. In DNA form, the CDR3 reads TGTGCCAGCAGTTACTCGATGGCGACAGGGGCCTATGGCTACACCTTC.

The CDR3 spells CASSSTHEQYF. CDR3 DNA: TGTGCCAGCTCATCTACACACGAGCAGTACTTC. The chain joins TRBV18 to TRBJ2-7; D is ambiguous. Per germline, CDR1 KGHSH and CDR2 LQKENI. The length of the CDR3 is 11 residues. Trimming took off 5 bases at V and 5 bases at J, with 7 bases between the two ends.

The V and J genes are TRBV7-9 and TRBJ1-1; 7 nucleotides line up with TRBD1. The CDR3 length is 15 residues. V dropped 6 bases and J dropped 1; count of bases not matched to a gene: 8. Germline V gives CDR1 SEHNR, CDR2 FQNEAQ (reference sequence). CDR3 DNA: TGTGCCAGCAGTGATCAGGGGGATCCGAACACTGAAGCTTTCTTT. This translates into CASSDQGDPNTEAFF.

V gene TRBV5-4 combines with J gene TRBJ2-2, with D perhaps TRBD2 (6 bases). The CDR3 is made up of 16 amino acids. Trimming cost V 4 bases and J 5 bases, with 18 bases left between them. From germline, CDR1 is SGHNT and CDR2 YYREEE (reference sequence). CDR3 in amino acids: CASSSWLADLTGELFF. The CDR3 nucleotides are TGTGCCAGCAGCAGTTGGTTAGCGGACCTGACCGGGGAGCTGTTTTTT.

The chain couples TRBV6-1 to TRBJ2-6, with D possibly matching TRBD2 (5 bases). The germline V gene has CDR1 MNHNS and CDR2 SASEGT. The CDR3 runs to 18 residues. Trimming shortened V by 2 bases and J by 0 bases, and 14 bases separated the two germline ends. CDR3 DNA: TGTGCCAGCAGTGAAATTAAGCGGATAATCTCTGGGGCCAACGTCCTGACTTTC. Translating it yields CASSEIKRIISGANVLTF.

The table lists this clone with a few counts. The V gene is TRBV5-8, the J gene TRBJ2-7; D ambiguous. Germline V lookup: CDR1 SGHTS, CDR2 YDEGEE. V dropped 1 base and J dropped 6 bases, with 5 bases sitting between them. The CDR3 extends over 11 amino acids. The CDR3 spells CASSLYGEQYF. The DNA for the CDR3 is TGTGCCAGCAGCTTGTACGGCGAGCAGTACTTC.

CDR3 DNA sequence: TGTGCCACCAGCAGAGAGGGGGCCGTGGCCAAAAACATTCAGTACTTC. It encodes CATSREGAVAKNIQYF. The chain links TRBV15 to TRBJ2-4; TRBD1 is a possible D gene (6 bases). The ends were cut back, 0 bases at V and 1 base at J, with 10 bases in the middle. Germline V gene lookup returns CDR1 LNHNV and CDR2 YYDKDF (reference sequence). The CDR3 is 16 residues long.

V is TRBV11-2 and J is TRBJ2-5; a weak D match, TRBD2 (5 bases). The V end lost 1 base, the J end lost 5 bases, and 14 bases lay between the germline ends. Per the germline V gene, CDR1 is SGHAT and CDR2 is FQNNGV. The CDR3 spans 15 residues. CDR3 DNA sequence: TGTGCCAGCAGCTTAGCCCTTGCGGGCGGGGAGACCCAGTACTTC. This translates into CASSLALAGGETQYF.

The chain links TRBV28 to TRBJ1-4; the D is unclear. The V end was cut by 6 bases, the J end by 3 bases, with 20 bases between. In germline, CDR1 is MDHEN, CDR2 SYDVKM. This CDR3 is built from 17 residues. The CDR3 loop is CASSTGRRGNPNEKLFF. The CDR3 nucleotides are TGTGCCAGCAGCACCGGGCGTAGAGGAAACCCTAATGAAAAACTGTTTTTT.

This clone appeared a single time. The chain is built from TRBV19 and TRBJ1-3; 9 bases map to TRBD1. The V and J ends lost 6 bases and 8 bases, in that order; junction bases with no gene match: 11. CDR1 LNHDA and CDR2 SQIVND come from the germline V gene (reference sequence). This CDR3 is built from 15 residues. The CDR3 DNA is TGTGCCAGTAGAATCGGGACAGGGACTGTGTACACCATATATTTT. It specifies CASRIGTGTVYTIYF.

The rearrangement uses TRBV7-9 and TRBJ2-5; no clear D gene. The CDR3 has 13 residues. Germline CDR1 and CDR2: SEHNR and FQNEAQ (reference sequence). The ends were cut back, 7 bases at V and 3 bases at J, with 12 bases in the middle. Here the CDR3 reads CASMTVAEETQYF. The CDR3 DNA reads TGTGCCAGCATGACCGTTGCTGAAGAGACCCAGTACTTC.

The genes are TRBV9 and TRBJ2-3, with a tentative D call TRBD2 (5 bases). The CDR3 sequence is 13 residues long. V was shortened by 3 bases and J by 1 base, with 6 bases between the two germline ends. CDR1 is SGDLS, CDR2 YYNGEE, per germline. The CDR3 here is CASSAGGTDTQYF. The CDR3 DNA reads TGTGCCAGCAGCGCCGGGGGCACAGATACGCAGTATTTT. Filled out from reference TRBV9 and TRBJ2-3, the complete variable domain reads DSGVTQTPKHLITATGQRVTLRCSPRSGDLSVYWYQQSLDQGLQFLIQYYNGEERAKGNILERFSAQQFPDLHSELNLSSLELGDSALYFCASSAGGTDTQYFGPGTRLTVL.

V is TRBV9 and J is TRBJ2-5; no reliable D call. With 4 bases removed from V and 5 bases from J, the gap between germline ends came to 15 bases. Germline values: CDR1 SGDLS, CDR2 YYNGEE. This CDR3 contains 14 residues. CDR3 sequence reads: CASSPLTAWETQYF. The CDR3 coding sequence is TGTGCCAGCAGCCCCCTCACGGCATGGGAGACCCAGTACTTC.

CDR3: CASSYSGTGPDTQYF. CDR3 bases: TGTGCCAGCAGTTACTCAGGGACAGGGCCCGATACGCAGTATTTT. The gene calls are TRBV6-5 and TRBJ2-3, with 9 bases fitting TRBD1. With V trimmed by 0 bases and J by 6 bases, 4 bases remained unmatched. CDR1 is MNHEY, CDR2 SVGAGI, per germline. The CDR3 has 15 residues.

The V gene is TRBV5-5, the J gene TRBJ2-7; D may match TRBD1 or TRBD2 (5 bases each). From germline, CDR1 is SGHKS and CDR2 YYEKEE (reference sequence). Trimming stripped 0 bases from V and 0 bases from J, with 7 bases between. CDR3 length: 14 amino acids. CDR3 loop: CASSLAGASYEQYF. In DNA, the CDR3 is TGTGCCAGCAGCTTGGCCGGGGCCTCCTACGAGCAGTACTTC. The full variable domain, completed using reference TRBV5-5 and TRBJ2-7, is DAGVTQSPTHLIKTRGQQVTLRCSPISGHKSVSWYQQVLGQGPQFIFQYYEKEERGRGNFPDRFSARQFPNYSSELNVNALLLGDSALYLCASSLAGASYEQYFGPGTRLTVT.

The rearrangement joins TRBV9 to TRBJ2-7; TRBD1 agrees at 7 bases. Germline V gene sequence: CDR1 SGDLS, CDR2 YYNGEE. This CDR3 has 15 amino acids. Trimming took 0 bases from V and 3 from J; bases not matched to a gene: 6. This chain's CDR3 is CASSVAGTAGYEQYF. CDR3 nucleotides: TGTGCCAGCAGCGTAGCCGGGACAGCCGGCTACGAGCAGTACTTC.

This clone was seen only a few times. The chain couples TRBV5-6 to TRBJ2-7, with D maybe TRBD2 (6 bases). Germline CDR1 is SGHDT and CDR2 is YYEEEE. This CDR3 spans 16 amino acids. The V end lost 2 bases, the J end lost 2 bases, and 17 bases lay between the germline ends. The CDR3 DNA reads TGTGCCAGCAGCTTCGTGGTCGCAGCGGGCACCTACGAGCAGTACTTC. Its protein is CASSFVVAAGTYEQYF.

The V call is TRBV7-2, the J call TRBJ1-2, with TRBD1 identical over 7 bases. Germline V gene data show CDR1 as SGHTA and CDR2 as FQGNSA. The length of the CDR3 is 14 residues. V lost 5 bases and J lost 8; bases outside the gene matches: 11. The CDR3 region is CASSPGQTLGGYTF. In nucleotides, the CDR3 is TGTGCCAGCAGCCCGGGACAGACTTTGGGAGGCTACACCTTC.

This clone has just a few counts. The chain is built from TRBV28 and TRBJ1-2, with D maybe TRBD1 (5 bases). Germline values: CDR1 MDHEN, CDR2 SYDVKM. Trimming took 6 bases from V and 3 from J, leaving 17 bases between them. CDR3 length: 15 amino acids. CDR3 amino acids: CASSPPQGADYGYTF. DNA of the CDR3: TGTGCCAGCAGCCCGCCCCAGGGCGCGGACTATGGCTACACCTTC.